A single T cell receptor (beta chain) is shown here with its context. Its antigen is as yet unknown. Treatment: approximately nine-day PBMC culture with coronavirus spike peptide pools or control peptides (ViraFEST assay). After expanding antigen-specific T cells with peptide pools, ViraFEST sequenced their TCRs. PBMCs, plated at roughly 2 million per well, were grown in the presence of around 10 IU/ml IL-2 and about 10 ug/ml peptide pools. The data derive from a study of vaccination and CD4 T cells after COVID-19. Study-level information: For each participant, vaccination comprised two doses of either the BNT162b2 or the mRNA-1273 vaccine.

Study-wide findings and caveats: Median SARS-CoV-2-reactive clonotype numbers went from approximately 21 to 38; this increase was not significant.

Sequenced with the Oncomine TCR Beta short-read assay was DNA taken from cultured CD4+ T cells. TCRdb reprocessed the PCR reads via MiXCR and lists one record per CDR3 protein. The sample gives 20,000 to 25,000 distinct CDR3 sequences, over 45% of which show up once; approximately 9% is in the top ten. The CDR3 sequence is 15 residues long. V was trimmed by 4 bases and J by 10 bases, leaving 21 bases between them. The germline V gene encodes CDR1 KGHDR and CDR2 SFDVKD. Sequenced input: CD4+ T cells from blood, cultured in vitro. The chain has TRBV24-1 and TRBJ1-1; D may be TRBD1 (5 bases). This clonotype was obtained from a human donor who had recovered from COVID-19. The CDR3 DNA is TGTGCCACCAGTGACCCTGGGCCTCGCTTGGGGGGAGCTTTCTTT. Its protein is CATSDPGPRLGGAFF.